This TCR beta chain was found in a study of long-term antiretroviral therapy in people with HIV (dated by TCRdb to between 2021 and 2024). For the study in its entirety: The earliest samples were collected about a decade before the 2015 WHO recommendation for immediate ART, when ART was typically delayed until CD4 counts fell. Whether ART initiation and durable HIV suppression were associated with changes in peripheral blood TRB repertoire composition and diversity was tested in a retrospective serial study. From 25 to 30 adults with confirmed HIV infection, the cohort provided 150 to 200 cryopreserved PBMC samples, gathered serially across a mean of approximately six years (range 1-12). Of the 30 to 35 participants with HIV, about a dozen were female. Test extractions of a monoclonal T-cell line alongside 30 or so polyclonal samples showed no cross-contamination during QIAcube processing.

On this clone itself: Its antigen target is currently unknown. There are no base qualities to consult, and no much larger clone falls within one base.

The immunoSEQ hsTCRB v3.0 assay was used at survey level resolution to sequence the TRB variable region. TRB sequencing targeted a depth of 40,000-50,000 T-cell genomes per sample. Pooled TRB libraries were sequenced on an Illumina MiSeq with a v3 150-cycle kit. For the original study's pipeline: Analysis of repertoires was carried out in R inside a reproducible Nextflow workflow spanning QC, data transformation and analysis. LymphoSeq2, an R package for AIRR-Seq data exploration, was used to implement custom analyses. A few samples that yielded fewer than 5000 total TRB sequences were excluded, so that 200 or so HIV repertoires were analyzed. Among the approximately 180 HIV repertoires that were kept, roughly 58 were collected before ART initiation and under 150 were collected after ART initiation. Repertoires were downsampled to 5000 TRB nucleotide sequences, and summary statistics were averaged over 100 downsampling iterations. TRB sequences were retained for analysis only if CDR3 regions of at least seven amino acids were present. Diversity was assessed using a clonality score derived from Shannon entropy and using the Gini coefficient. In the repertoire networks, any two of the top 5000 CDR3 amino acid sequences were linked whenever the two sequences differed by an edit distance of one. GLIPH2 predicted antigen specificity groups and MHC restriction for TRB CDR3 amino acid sequences. CDR3 amino acid sequences were matched against VDJdb and McPAS-TCR to flag known CMV, EBV, HIV or tissue antigen associations. Pre-ART, post-ART and control groups were compared with Wilcoxon signed-rank tests and Holm-Bonferroni correction. What TCRdb holds here is the immuneACCESS table cut down to in-frame rearrangements. Part of the clones is not present; checked against another copy, under half of the missing clones reflect an unresolved V gene, and the others are unexplained. The V and J calls and clone size come from that table; D and trimming were worked out from the DNA. The sample has 44,000 or so clones on record, 90% to 95% of them singletons. In total, the top ten clones hold 2.5% to 3% of the sample.

Inclusion was restricted to participants for whom at least one PBMC sample before ART initiation and at least two post-ART samples were available. Every participant with HIV received treatment in the United States of America. Before DNA extraction, cryopreserved samples of roughly 1-11 million PBMC were thawed and then washed. At the time of the earliest PBMC sample, participants with HIV were aged between roughly 20 and 60 years. PBMC samples were contributed by each participant from 1-4 timepoints before ART initiation and 2-8 timepoints after ART initiation, with a median of 7 samples. Serial HIV viral load, CD4+ T-cell count, ART history and demographic data were obtained for every participant. Genomic DNA was extracted from unsorted PBMC with a Qiagen kit on a QIAcube, with processing performed in batches of 12 samples. Overall study results and their limits: Inferences about post-ART repertoire changes were limited because no data were available on ART adherence, viral resistance or therapy changes. Because pre-ART samples had limited cell numbers, unsorted PBMC were profiled rather than sorted CD4+ and CD8+ T cells. The samples span the years 2004 to 2017, and the ART regimens used may be less effective than current regimens. Because PBMC availability was limited, only the TCR beta chain was sequenced, with no alpha chain pairing. Expanded TRB clones identified before ART initiation dominated the repertoire at all time points, although this dominance fluctuated and declined in many PLHIV after ART. Starting ART was linked to a significant rise in TRB diversity, yet even after long-term ART the diversity remained significantly lower than in transplant donor controls. CDR3 length ranges in HIV repertoires were narrower than in controls, and network structure suggested an antigen-experienced repertoire with only a slight naive shift after ART.

CDR1 SNHLY and CDR2 FYNNEI were looked up in the germline V gene. Reading from cysteine to phenylalanine, the CDR3 counts 14 amino acids. Kept here is only the CDR3 DNA, which spans 42 bases and is read in frame from base 1. In this chain, TRBV2 is recombined with TRBJ2-5; 7 middle bases align to TRBD2. The DNA end lines up better with TRBJ2-7; the J call may be wrong. The receptor was derived from a woman in her 50s with HIV. Sample: unsorted PBMCs, taken 3.7 years after starting antiretroviral therapy. The CDR3 region has the sequence CASSEDTSAYEQYF. The nucleotide sequence is given as TGTGCCAGCAGTGAAGATACTAGCGCCTACGAGCAGTACTTC.